This T cell receptor (beta chain) was profiled in a study of blood T cell repertoires in COVID-19. Study summary: Italy, Spain and the United States were the sources of the convalescent and acute COVID-19 samples.

TCRdb keeps only in-frame clones here, not all; method: immunoSEQ multiplex PCR. The repertoire has a few hundred thousand clones, 88% of them found once; the top ten carry 3.5% to 4.5%. Sequencing was done on a sample of peripheral blood. The clonotype originates from a woman aged 50 to 60 with active or convalescent COVID-19.

In DNA form, the CDR3 reads TGTGCCAGCAGCCCGCAGGGGGTGAATTCACCCCTCCACTTT. Its protein product is CASSPQGVNSPLHF. J is TRBJ1-6 and V is TRBV5-6; TRBD1 agrees at 7 bases. The V segment lost 4 bases and the J segment 7 bases; nucleotides outside the gene matches: 5. CDR1 is SGHDT and CDR2 is YYEEEE in the germline V gene. CDR3 length equals 14 residues.